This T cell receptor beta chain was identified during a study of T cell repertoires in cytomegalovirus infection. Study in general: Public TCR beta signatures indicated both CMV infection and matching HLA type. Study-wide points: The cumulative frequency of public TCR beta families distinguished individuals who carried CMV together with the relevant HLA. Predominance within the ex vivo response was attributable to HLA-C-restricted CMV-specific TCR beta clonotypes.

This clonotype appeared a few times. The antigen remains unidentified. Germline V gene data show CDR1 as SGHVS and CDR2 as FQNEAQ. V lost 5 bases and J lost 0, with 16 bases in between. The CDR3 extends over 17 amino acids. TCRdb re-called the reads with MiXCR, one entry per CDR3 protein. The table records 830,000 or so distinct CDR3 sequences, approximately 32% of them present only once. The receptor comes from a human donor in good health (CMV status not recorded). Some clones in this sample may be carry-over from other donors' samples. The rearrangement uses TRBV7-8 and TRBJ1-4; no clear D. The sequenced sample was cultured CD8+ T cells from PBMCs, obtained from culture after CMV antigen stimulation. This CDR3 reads CASSPLPLYATNEKLFF. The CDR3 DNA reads TGTGCCAGCAGCCCTCTGCCGCTGTACGCAACTAATGAAAAACTGTTTTTT.